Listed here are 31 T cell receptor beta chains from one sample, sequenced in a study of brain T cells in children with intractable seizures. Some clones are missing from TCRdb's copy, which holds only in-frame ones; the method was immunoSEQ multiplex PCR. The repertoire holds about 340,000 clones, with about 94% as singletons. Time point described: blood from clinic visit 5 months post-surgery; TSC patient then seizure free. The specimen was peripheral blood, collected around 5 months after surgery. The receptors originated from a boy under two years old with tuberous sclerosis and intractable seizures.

The CDR3 DNA is TGTGCCAGTAGTATAGGTGGGGGTTCGTGGAGCTCCTACGAGCAGTACTTC. Translated: CASSIGGGSWSSYEQYF. The chain links TRBV19 to TRBJ2-7, with D possibly being TRBD1 or TRBD2 (5 bases each). V shed 1 base and J shed 0 bases, with 16 bases lying between them. The CDR3 length is 17 residues. Germline CDR1 reads LNHDA; CDR2 reads SQIVND (reference sequence). Drawing the rest from reference TRBV19 and TRBJ2-7, the complete variable domain is DGGITQSPKYLFRKEGQNVTLSCEQNLNHDAMYWYRQDPGQGLRLIYYSQIVNDFQKGDIAEGYSVSREKKESFPLTVTSAQKNPTAFYLCASSIGGGSWSSYEQYFGPGTRLTVT.

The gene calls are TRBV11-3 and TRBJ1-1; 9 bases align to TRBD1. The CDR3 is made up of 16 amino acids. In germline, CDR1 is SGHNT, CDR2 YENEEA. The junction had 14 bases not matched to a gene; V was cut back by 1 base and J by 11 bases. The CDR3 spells CASSLVFGTGQLNAFF. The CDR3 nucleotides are TGTGCCAGCAGCTTAGTTTTTGGGACAGGGCAACTGAATGCTTTCTTT.

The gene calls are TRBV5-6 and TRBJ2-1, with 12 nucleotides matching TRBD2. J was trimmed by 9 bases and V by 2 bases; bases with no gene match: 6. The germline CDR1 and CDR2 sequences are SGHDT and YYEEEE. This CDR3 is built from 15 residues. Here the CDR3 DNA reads TGTGCCAGCAGCTTAGGCCTAGCGGGAGGGGCTGAGCAGTTCTTC. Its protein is CASSLGLAGGAEQFF.

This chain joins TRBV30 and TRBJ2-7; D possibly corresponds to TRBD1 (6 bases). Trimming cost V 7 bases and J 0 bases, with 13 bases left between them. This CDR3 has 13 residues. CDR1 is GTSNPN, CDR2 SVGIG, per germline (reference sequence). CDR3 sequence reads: CASSGTPSYEQYF. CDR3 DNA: TGTGCCTCATCCGGGACACCCTCCTACGAGCAGTACTTC.

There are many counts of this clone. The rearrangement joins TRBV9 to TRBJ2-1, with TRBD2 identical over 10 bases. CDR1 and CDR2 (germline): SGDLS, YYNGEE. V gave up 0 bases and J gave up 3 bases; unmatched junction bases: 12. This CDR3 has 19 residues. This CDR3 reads CASSVGRGTLAGVYNEQFF. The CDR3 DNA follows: TGTGCCAGCAGCGTAGGCAGGGGGACCCTAGCGGGGGTCTACAATGAGCAGTTCTTC.

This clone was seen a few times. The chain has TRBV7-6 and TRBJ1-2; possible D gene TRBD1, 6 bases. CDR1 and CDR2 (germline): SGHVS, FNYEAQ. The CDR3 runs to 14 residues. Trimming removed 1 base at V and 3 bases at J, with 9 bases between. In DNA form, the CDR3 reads TGTGCCAGCAGCTTAGTCCCAGGGGACTATGGCTACACCTTC. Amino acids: CASSLVPGDYGYTF.

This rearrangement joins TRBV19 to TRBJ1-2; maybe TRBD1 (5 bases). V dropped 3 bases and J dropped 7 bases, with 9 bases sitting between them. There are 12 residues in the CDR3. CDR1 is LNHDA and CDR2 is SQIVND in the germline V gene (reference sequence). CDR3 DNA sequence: TGTGCCAGTAGTATGACCAGGGTTGGCTACACCTTC. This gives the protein CASSMTRVGYTF.

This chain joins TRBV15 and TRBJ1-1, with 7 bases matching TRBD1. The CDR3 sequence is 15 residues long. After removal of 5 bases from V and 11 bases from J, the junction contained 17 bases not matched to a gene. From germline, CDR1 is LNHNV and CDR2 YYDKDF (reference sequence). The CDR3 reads CATSARGDSRREAFF. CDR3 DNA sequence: TGTGCCACCAGCGCCCGAGGGGACAGTCGTAGAGAGGCTTTCTTT.

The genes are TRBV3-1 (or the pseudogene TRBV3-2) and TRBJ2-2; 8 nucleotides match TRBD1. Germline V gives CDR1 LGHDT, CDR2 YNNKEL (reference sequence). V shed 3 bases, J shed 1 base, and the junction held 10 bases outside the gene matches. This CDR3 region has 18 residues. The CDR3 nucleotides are TGTGCCAGCAGCCATCTCCTCGGGACAGGCATGAACACCGGGGAGCTGTTTTTT. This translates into CASSHLLGTGMNTGELFF.

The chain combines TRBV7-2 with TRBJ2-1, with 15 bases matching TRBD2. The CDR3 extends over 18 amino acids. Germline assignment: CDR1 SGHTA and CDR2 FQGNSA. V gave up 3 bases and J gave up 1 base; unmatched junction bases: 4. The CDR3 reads CASSLGLAGGESYNEQFF. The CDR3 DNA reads TGTGCCAGCAGCTTGGGACTAGCGGGGGGAGAATCCTACAATGAGCAGTTCTTC. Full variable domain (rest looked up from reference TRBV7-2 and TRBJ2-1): GAGVSQSPSNKVTEKGKDVELRCDPISGHTALYWYRQSLGQGLEFLIYFQGNSAPDKSGLPSDRFSAERTGGSVSTLTIQRTQQEDSAVYLCASSLGLAGGESYNEQFFGPGTRLTVL.

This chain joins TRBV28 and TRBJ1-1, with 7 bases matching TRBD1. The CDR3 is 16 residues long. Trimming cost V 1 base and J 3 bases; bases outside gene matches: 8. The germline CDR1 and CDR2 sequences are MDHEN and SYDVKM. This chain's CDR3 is CASSLLKTGRDTEAFF. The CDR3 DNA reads TGTGCCAGCAGTTTATTGAAGACAGGGAGGGACACTGAAGCTTTCTTT.

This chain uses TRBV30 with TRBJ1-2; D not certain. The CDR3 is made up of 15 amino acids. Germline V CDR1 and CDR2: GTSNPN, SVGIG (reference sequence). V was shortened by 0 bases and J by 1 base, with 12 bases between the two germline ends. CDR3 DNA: TGTGCCTGGAGTGTACGGAGGTCCTTTAACTATGGCTACACCTTC. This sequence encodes CAWSVRRSFNYGYTF.

CDR3 sequence: CASSFRDRQGGFTGELFF. CDR3 sequence (DNA): TGTGCCAGCAGCTTTAGGGACAGACAAGGGGGTTTCACCGGGGAGCTGTTTTTT. The rearrangement uses TRBV9 and TRBJ2-2, with 7 bases fitting TRBD1. The CDR3 sequence is 18 residues long. Germline V CDR1 and CDR2: SGDLS, YYNGEE. The J segment lost 4 bases and the V segment lost 4 bases, leaving 16 bases of the junction unmatched. Together with reference TRBV9 and TRBJ2-2, the CDR3 gives the full variable domain: DSGVTQTPKHLITATGQRVTLRCSPRSGDLSVYWYQQSLDQGLQFLIQYYNGEERAKGNILERFSAQQFPDLHSELNLSSLELGDSALYFCASSFRDRQGGFTGELFFGEGSRLTVL.

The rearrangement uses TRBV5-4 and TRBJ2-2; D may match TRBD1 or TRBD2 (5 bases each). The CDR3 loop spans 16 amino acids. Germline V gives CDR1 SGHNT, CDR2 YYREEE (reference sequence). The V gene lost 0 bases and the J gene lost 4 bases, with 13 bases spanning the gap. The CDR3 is CASSLEVEGRTGELFF. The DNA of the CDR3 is TGTGCCAGCAGCTTGGAAGTTGAGGGGCGCACCGGGGAGCTGTTTTTT.

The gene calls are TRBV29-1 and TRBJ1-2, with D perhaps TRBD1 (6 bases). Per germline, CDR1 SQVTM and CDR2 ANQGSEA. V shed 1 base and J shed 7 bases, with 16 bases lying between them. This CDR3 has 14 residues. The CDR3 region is CSVEGLGQIFGYTF. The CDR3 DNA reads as TGCAGCGTTGAAGGTCTAGGACAGATATTTGGCTACACCTTC.

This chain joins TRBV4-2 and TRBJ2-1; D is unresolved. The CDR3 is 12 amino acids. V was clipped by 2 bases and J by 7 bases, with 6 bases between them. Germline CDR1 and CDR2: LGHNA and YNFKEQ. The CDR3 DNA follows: TGTGCCAGCAGCCAACTAAATAATGAGCAGTTCTTC. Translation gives CASSQLNNEQFF.

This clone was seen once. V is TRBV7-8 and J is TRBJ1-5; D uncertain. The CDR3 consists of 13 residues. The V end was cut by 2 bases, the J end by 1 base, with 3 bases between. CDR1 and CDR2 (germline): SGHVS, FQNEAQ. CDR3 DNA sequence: TGTGCCAGCAGCTTATCAAGCAATCAGCCCCAGCATTTT. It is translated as CASSLSSNQPQHF.

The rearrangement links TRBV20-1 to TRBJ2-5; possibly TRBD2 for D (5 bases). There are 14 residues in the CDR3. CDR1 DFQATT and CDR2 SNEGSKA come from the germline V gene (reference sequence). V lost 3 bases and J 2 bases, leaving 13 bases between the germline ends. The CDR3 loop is CSASELATQETQYF. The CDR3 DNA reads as TGCAGTGCTAGTGAGCTAGCCACACAAGAGACCCAGTACTTC.

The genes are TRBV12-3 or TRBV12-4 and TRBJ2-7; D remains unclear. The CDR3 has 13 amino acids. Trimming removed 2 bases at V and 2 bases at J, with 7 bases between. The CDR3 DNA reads TGTGCCAGCAGTTTATCCGCAACCTACGAGCAGTACTTC. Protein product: CASSLSATYEQYF.

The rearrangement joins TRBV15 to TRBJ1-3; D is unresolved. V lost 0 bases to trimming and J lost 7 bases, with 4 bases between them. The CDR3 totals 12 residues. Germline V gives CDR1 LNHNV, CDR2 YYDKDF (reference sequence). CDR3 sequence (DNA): TGTGCCACCAGCAGAGAACGGAACACCATATATTTT. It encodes CATSRERNTIYF.

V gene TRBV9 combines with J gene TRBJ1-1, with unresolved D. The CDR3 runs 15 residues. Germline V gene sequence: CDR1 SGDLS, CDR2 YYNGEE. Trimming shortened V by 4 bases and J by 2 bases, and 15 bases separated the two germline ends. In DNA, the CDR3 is TGTGCCAGCAGCTCAGAGATGGACGGTAACACTGAAGCTTTCTTT. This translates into CASSSEMDGNTEAFF.

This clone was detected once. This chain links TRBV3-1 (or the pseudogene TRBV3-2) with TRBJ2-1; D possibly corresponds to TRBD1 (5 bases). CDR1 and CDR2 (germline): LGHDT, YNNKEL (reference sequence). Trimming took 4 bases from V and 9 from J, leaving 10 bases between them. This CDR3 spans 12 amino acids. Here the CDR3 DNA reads TGTGCCAGCAGCCTCAGGGTAGGTGAGCAGTTCTTC. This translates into CASSLRVGEQFF.

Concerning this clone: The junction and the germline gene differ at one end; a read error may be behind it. The CDR3 loop is CASSQGALLHF. CDR3 DNA: TGTGCTAGCAGCCAGGGGGCCCTTCTGCACTTC. The chain is built from TRBV7-7 and TRBJ2-5, with 8 bases aligning to TRBD1. Germline-derived CDR1 and CDR2 are SSHAT and FNYEAQ (reference sequence). This CDR3 contains 11 residues. The full variable domain, rest sourced from reference TRBV7-7 and TRBJ2-5, is GAGVSQSPRYKVTKRGQDVTLRCDPISSHATLYWYQQALGQGPEFLTYFNYEAQPDKSGLPSDRFSAERPEGSISTLTIQRTEQRDSAMYRCASSQGALLHFGPGTRLLVL.

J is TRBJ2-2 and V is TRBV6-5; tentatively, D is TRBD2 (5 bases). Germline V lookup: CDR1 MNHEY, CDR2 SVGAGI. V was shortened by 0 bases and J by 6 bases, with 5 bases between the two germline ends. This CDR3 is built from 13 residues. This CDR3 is CASSYSRAGELFF. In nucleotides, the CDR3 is TGTGCCAGCAGTTACTCGAGGGCCGGGGAGCTGTTTTTT.

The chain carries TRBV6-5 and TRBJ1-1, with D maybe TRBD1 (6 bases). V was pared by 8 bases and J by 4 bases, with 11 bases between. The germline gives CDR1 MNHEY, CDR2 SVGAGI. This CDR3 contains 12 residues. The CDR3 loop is CASAGGFTEAFF. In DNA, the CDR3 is TGTGCCAGCGCCGGGGGCTTCACTGAAGCTTTCTTT.

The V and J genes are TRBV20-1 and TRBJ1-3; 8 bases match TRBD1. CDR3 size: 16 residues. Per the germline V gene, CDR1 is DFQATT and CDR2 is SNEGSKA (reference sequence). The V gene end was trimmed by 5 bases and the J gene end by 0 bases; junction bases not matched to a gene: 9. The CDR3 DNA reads TGCAGTGCTGGTGGACAGGGAGTATTCTCTGGAAACACCATATATTTT. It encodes CSAGGQGVFSGNTIYF.

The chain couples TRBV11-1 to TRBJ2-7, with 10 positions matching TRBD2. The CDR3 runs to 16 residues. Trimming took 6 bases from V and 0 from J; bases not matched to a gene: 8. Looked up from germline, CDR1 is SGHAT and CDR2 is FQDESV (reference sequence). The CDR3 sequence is CASRPAGTSDSYEQYF. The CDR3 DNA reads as TGTGCCAGCAGACCCGCCGGGACTAGCGACTCCTACGAGCAGTACTTC.

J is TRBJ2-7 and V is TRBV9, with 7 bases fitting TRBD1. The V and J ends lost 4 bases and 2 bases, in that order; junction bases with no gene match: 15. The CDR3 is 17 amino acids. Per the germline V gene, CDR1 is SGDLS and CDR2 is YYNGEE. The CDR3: CASSPGTAARLPYEQYF. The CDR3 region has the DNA TGTGCCAGCAGCCCCGGGACAGCGGCCCGCTTACCCTACGAGCAGTACTTC.

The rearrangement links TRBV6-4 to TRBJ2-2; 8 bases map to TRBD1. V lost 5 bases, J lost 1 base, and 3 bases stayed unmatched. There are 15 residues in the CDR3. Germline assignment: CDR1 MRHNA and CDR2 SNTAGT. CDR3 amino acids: CASSPGQGNTGELFF. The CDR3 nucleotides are TGTGCCAGCAGTCCTGGACAGGGGAACACCGGGGAGCTGTTTTTT.

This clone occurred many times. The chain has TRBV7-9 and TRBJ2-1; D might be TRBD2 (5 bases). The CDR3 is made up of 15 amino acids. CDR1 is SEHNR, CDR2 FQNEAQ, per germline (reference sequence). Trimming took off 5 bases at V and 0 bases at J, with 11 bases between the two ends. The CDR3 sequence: CASSKADYSYNEQFF. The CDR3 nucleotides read TGTGCCAGCAGCAAAGCGGATTACTCCTACAATGAGCAGTTCTTC.

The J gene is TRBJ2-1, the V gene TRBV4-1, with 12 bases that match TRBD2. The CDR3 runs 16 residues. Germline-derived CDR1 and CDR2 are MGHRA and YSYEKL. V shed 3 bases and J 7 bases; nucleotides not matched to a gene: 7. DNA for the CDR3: TGCGCCAGCAGCCAGGAACTAGCGGGAGGTATAAATGAGCAGTTCTTC. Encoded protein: CASSQELAGGINEQFF.